The rows below give T cell receptor beta chains drawn from one sample of a study of PD-1 blockade in classical Hodgkin lymphoma. Assay: immunoSEQ multiplex PCR; the TCRdb copy retains only in-frame clones and omits some. The repertoire includes 45,000 to 55,000 clones, about 84% of them detected once, and roughly 16% sits in the top ten. Source: peripheral blood mononuclear cells (PBMCs), taken at baseline. The receptors come from a human donor with classical Hodgkin lymphoma. Both conserved end residues are part of each CDR3. The D gene is left open where the match is weak. Not all rows give a size; the values are once, few, many and, for expanded clones, a class.

v_gene: TRBV13; j_gene: TRBJ1-2; d_gene: -; abundance: -; CDR3aa: CASSFQGINYGYTF; CDR3nt: TGTGCCAGCAGCTTCCAGGGGATTAACTATGGCTACACCTTC
v_gene: TRBV30; j_gene: TRBJ2-1; d_gene: -; abundance: -; CDR3aa: CAWSLRGAPSYNEQFF; CDR3nt: TGTGCCTGGAGTCTCAGGGGAGCGCCCTCCTACAATGAGCAGTTCTTC
v_gene: TRBV5-1; j_gene: TRBJ1-1; d_gene: -; abundance: -; CDR3aa: CASFWAPPVTEAFF; CDR3nt: TGCGCCAGCTTCTGGGCTCCCCCGGTGACTGAAGCTTTCTTT
v_gene: TRBV9; j_gene: TRBJ1-1; d_gene: -; abundance: few; CDR3aa: CASSPKGTEAFF; CDR3nt: TGTGCCAGCAGCCCCAAGGGGACTGAAGCTTTCTTT
v_gene: TRBV5-1; j_gene: TRBJ2-4; d_gene: -; abundance: -; CDR3aa: CASSLVAGAKNIQYF; CDR3nt: TGCGCCAGCAGCTTGGTCGCAGGGGCCAAAAACATTCAGTACTTC
v_gene: TRBV4-3; j_gene: TRBJ2-7; d_gene: -; abundance: few; CDR3aa: CASSQAFSGGGYEQYF; CDR3nt: TGCGCCAGCAGCCAAGCCTTCTCCGGGGGAGGCTACGAGCAGTACTTC
v_gene: TRBV6-6; j_gene: TRBJ1-2; d_gene: TRBD1; abundance: -; CDR3aa: CASSYSSTGFNYGYTF; CDR3nt: TGTGCCAGCAGTTACTCCTCGACAGGGTTTAACTATGGCTACACCTTC
v_gene: TRBV7-6; j_gene: TRBJ2-5; d_gene: -; abundance: few; CDR3aa: CASSLEQPQTQYF; CDR3nt: TGTGCCAGCAGCCTAGAACAGCCCCAGACCCAGTACTTC
v_gene: TRBV29-1; j_gene: TRBJ1-2; d_gene: TRBD1; abundance: -; CDR3aa: CSASPGTGFNYGYTF; CDR3nt: TGCAGCGCATCCCCCGGGACAGGGTTTAACTATGGCTACACCTTC
v_gene: TRBV14; j_gene: TRBJ1-3; d_gene: -; abundance: -; CDR3aa: CASSHGDTIYF; CDR3nt: TGTGCCAGCAGCCACGGCGACACCATATATTTT
v_gene: TRBV2; j_gene: TRBJ1-2; d_gene: TRBD1; abundance: -; CDR3aa: CASKAGTGPATNYGYTF; CDR3nt: TGTGCCAGCAAGGCCGGGACAGGGCCCGCTACTAACTATGGCTACACCTTC
v_gene: TRBV6-1; j_gene: TRBJ1-5; d_gene: TRBD1; abundance: -; CDR3aa: CASKGTVNSNQPQHF; CDR3nt: TGTGCCAGCAAGGGGACAGTCAATAGCAATCAGCCCCAGCATTTT
v_gene: TRBV4-1; j_gene: TRBJ2-1; d_gene: -; abundance: -; CDR3aa: CASRPPGAGVEQFF; CDR3nt: TGCGCCAGCAGGCCCCCGGGGGCGGGAGTTGAGCAGTTCTTC
v_gene: TRBV11-2; j_gene: TRBJ2-5; d_gene: -; abundance: -; CDR3aa: CASSYWTSRRETQYF; CDR3nt: TGTGCCAGCAGCTACTGGACAAGCCGGAGAGAGACCCAGTACTTC
v_gene: TRBV10-3; j_gene: TRBJ2-3; d_gene: -; abundance: many; CDR3aa: CAISELAQSGDTQYF; CDR3nt: TGTGCCATCAGTGAACTAGCTCAGTCTGGAGATACGCAGTATTTT
v_gene: TRBV29-1; j_gene: TRBJ2-5; d_gene: TRBD1; abundance: -; CDR3aa: CSVRGQGPGETQYF; CDR3nt: TGCAGCGTTCGAGGACAGGGGCCAGGGGAGACCCAGTACTTC
v_gene: TRBV7-2; j_gene: TRBJ2-1; d_gene: -; abundance: -; CDR3aa: CASSLVFEQFF; CDR3nt: TGTGCCAGCAGCTTAGTGTTCGAGCAGTTCTTC
v_gene: TRBV10-3; j_gene: TRBJ1-1; d_gene: -; abundance: once; CDR3aa: CAISDWGANTEAFF; CDR3nt: TGTGCCATCAGTGATTGGGGGGCCAACACTGAAGCTTTCTTT
v_gene: TRBV10-3; j_gene: TRBJ2-1; d_gene: TRBD2; abundance: -; CDR3aa: CATSGGGAKLDEQFF; CDR3nt: TGTGCCACCTCCGGGGGGGGTGCAAAATTGGATGAGCAGTTCTTC
v_gene: TRBV10-3; j_gene: TRBJ2-5; d_gene: TRBD2; abundance: few; CDR3aa: CAISPGGAQETQYF; CDR3nt: TGTGCCATCAGCCCCGGGGGGGCACAAGAGACCCAGTACTTC
v_gene: TRBV30; j_gene: TRBJ1-1; d_gene: -; abundance: -; CDR3aa: CAWSVGGNTEAFF; CDR3nt: TGTGCCTGGAGTGTTGGTGGGAACACTGAAGCTTTCTTT
v_gene: TRBV11-3; j_gene: TRBJ2-7; d_gene: TRBD1; abundance: -; CDR3aa: CASSSEDRVTYEQYF; CDR3nt: TGTGCCAGCAGCTCCGAGGACAGGGTGACCTACGAGCAGTACTTC
v_gene: TRBV5-6; j_gene: TRBJ2-3; d_gene: -; abundance: once; CDR3aa: CASSFTLGLTDTQYF; CDR3nt: TGTGCCAGCAGCTTTACCCTAGGGCTCACAGATACGCAGTATTTT
v_gene: TRBV13; j_gene: TRBJ2-7; d_gene: -; abundance: -; CDR3aa: CASSWPQGGEQYF; CDR3nt: TGTGCCAGCAGCTGGCCCCAGGGTGGGGAGCAGTACTTC
v_gene: TRBV30; j_gene: TRBJ2-1; d_gene: TRBD2; abundance: -; CDR3aa: CAWSQAGGSNEQFF; CDR3nt: TGTGCCTGGAGTCAAGCGGGAGGTTCCAATGAGCAGTTCTTC
v_gene: TRBV4-3; j_gene: TRBJ2-5; d_gene: TRBD2; abundance: once; CDR3aa: CASSQAWTSGRLETQYF; CDR3nt: TGCGCCAGCAGCCAAGCTTGGACTAGCGGGAGGCTAGAGACCCAGTACTTC
v_gene: TRBV18; j_gene: TRBJ1-2; d_gene: -; abundance: few; CDR3aa: CASSPEQDNGYTF; CDR3nt: TGTGCCAGCTCACCGGAACAGGATAATGGCTACACCTTC
v_gene: TRBV9; j_gene: TRBJ2-2; d_gene: TRBD2; abundance: -; CDR3aa: CASSAGTNLNTGELFF; CDR3nt: TGTGCCAGCAGCGCGGGGACTAACTTGAACACCGGGGAGCTGTTTTTT
v_gene: TRBV4-3; j_gene: TRBJ1-2; d_gene: -; abundance: -; CDR3aa: CASSQLYQGTNYGYTF; CDR3nt: TGCGCCAGCAGCCAGCTATACCAGGGGACCAACTATGGCTACACCTTC
v_gene: TRBV4-3; j_gene: TRBJ2-7; d_gene: TRBD2; abundance: -; CDR3aa: CASSQDRAGVYEQYF; CDR3nt: TGCGCCAGCAGCCAAGATAGGGCGGGGGTCTACGAGCAGTACTTC
v_gene: TRBV11-3; j_gene: TRBJ1-4; d_gene: TRBD1; abundance: -; CDR3aa: CASSLGPAGGANEKLFF; CDR3nt: TGTGCCAGCAGCTTAGGCCCGGCAGGGGGAGCTAATGAAAAACTGTTTTTT
v_gene: TRBV13; j_gene: TRBJ1-1; d_gene: TRBD1; abundance: once; CDR3aa: CASSSTGAVNTEAFF; CDR3nt: TGTGCCAGCAGCTCCACAGGGGCGGTGAACACTGAAGCTTTCTTT
v_gene: TRBV6-5; j_gene: TRBJ2-6; d_gene: -; abundance: -; CDR3aa: CASSYESLHGANVLTF; CDR3nt: TGTGCCAGCAGTTACGAAAGCCTCCATGGGGCCAACGTCCTGACTTTC
v_gene: TRBV14; j_gene: TRBJ2-3; d_gene: -; abundance: -; CDR3aa: CASSQDLGRRRSTDTQYF; CDR3nt: TGTGCCAGCAGCCAAGATCTGGGGCGGCGGAGGTCCACAGATACGCAGTATTTT
v_gene: TRBV5-4; j_gene: TRBJ2-1; d_gene: -; abundance: once; CDR3aa: CASSLPSSEYNEQFF; CDR3nt: TGTGCCAGCAGCCTCCCGTCTTCGGAATACAATGAGCAGTTCTTC
v_gene: TRBV12-2; j_gene: TRBJ2-1; d_gene: -; abundance: -; CDR3aa: CASRFLANAYNEQFF; CDR3nt: TGTGCAAGTCGCTTTCTAGCGAACGCCTACAATGAGCAGTTCTTC
v_gene: TRBV27; j_gene: TRBJ2-1; d_gene: TRBD2; abundance: -; CDR3aa: CASSLSGAYNEQFF; CDR3nt: TGTGCCAGCAGTTTAAGCGGGGCCTACAATGAGCAGTTCTTC
v_gene: TRBV4-3; j_gene: TRBJ2-2; d_gene: -; abundance: -; CDR3aa: CASSQGPLGELFF; CDR3nt: TGCGCCAGCAGCCAAGGACCCCTAGGGGAGCTGTTTTTT
v_gene: TRBV7-2; j_gene: TRBJ2-3; d_gene: TRBD1; abundance: -; CDR3aa: CASSPNRDRSATQYF; CDR3nt: TGTGCCAGCAGCCCAAACCGGGACAGAAGCGCTACGCAGTATTTT
v_gene: TRBV18; j_gene: TRBJ2-1; d_gene: TRBD2; abundance: -; CDR3aa: CASSPPGTSNYNEQFF; CDR3nt: TGTGCCAGCTCACCACCCGGGACTAGCAATTACAATGAGCAGTTCTTC